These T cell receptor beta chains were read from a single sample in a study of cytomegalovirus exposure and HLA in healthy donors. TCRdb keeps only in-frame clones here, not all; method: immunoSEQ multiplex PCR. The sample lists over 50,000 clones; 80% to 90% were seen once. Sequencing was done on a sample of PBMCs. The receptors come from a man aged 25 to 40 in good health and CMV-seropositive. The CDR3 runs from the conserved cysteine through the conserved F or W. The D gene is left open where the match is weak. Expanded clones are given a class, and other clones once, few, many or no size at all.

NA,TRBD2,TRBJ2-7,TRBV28,CASSSTSGGFFDEQYF,TGTGCCAGCAGCTCCACTAGCGGCGGGTTCTTCGACGAGCAGTACTTC
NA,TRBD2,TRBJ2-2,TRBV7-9,CASSPRIAGGPGELFF,TGTGCCAGCAGCCCCCGGATAGCGGGAGGCCCCGGGGAGCTGTTTTTT
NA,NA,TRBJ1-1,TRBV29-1,CSVEDLGGGTEAFF,TGCAGCGTTGAAGATCTTGGGGGAGGGACTGAAGCTTTCTTT
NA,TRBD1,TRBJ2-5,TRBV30,CAYRGTGVIGTQYF,TGTGCCTACCGGGGGACAGGGGTTATCGGGACCCAGTACTTC
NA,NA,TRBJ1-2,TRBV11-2,CASRRPESNYGYTF,TGTGCCAGCAGACGACCGGAGAGCAACTATGGCTACACCTTC
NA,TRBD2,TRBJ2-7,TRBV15,CATSTSSGSSYEQYF,TGTGCCACCAGCACCAGTAGCGGGAGCTCCTACGAGCAGTACTTC
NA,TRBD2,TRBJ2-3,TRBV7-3,CASSFGRERSGNTQYF,TGTGCCAGCAGCTTTGGGCGGGAGCGGAGCGGGAATACGCAGTATTTT
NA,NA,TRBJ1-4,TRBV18,CASSPRGGTNEKLFF,TGTGCCAGCTCACCTCGCGGGGGAACTAATGAAAAACTGTTTTTT
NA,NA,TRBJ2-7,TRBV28,CASSLYGRQYEQYF,TGTGCCAGCAGTTTATACGGTCGACAGTACGAGCAGTACTTC
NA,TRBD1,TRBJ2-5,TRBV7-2,CASSQQGERDQETQYF,TGTGCCAGCAGCCAGCAGGGGGAACGGGACCAAGAGACCCAGTACTTC
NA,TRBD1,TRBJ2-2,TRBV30,CAWSPGQGMGPMGTGELFF,TGTGCCTGGAGTCCGGGACAGGGAATGGGTCCGATGGGGACCGGGGAGCTGTTTTTT
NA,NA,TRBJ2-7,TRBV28,CASSFRGLAPYEQYF,TGTGCCAGCAGTTTCCGAGGACTTGCCCCCTACGAGCAGTACTTC
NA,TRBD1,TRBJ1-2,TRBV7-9,CASSFNLQGLRYGYTF,TGTGCCAGCAGCTTTAACCTACAGGGGCTACGGTATGGCTACACCTTC
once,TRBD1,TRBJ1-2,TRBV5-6,CASSLRDRGHHYGYTF,TGTGCCAGCAGCTTGAGGGACAGGGGGCATCACTATGGCTACACCTTC
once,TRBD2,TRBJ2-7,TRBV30,CAWPLAGSSYEQYF,TGTGCCTGGCCGCTAGCGGGGAGCTCCTACGAGCAGTACTTC
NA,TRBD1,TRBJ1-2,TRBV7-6,CASSPLVKDTGAYGYTF,TGTGCCAGCAGCCCGCTAGTAAAAGACACAGGGGCCTATGGCTACACCTTC
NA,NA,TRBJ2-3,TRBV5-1,CASSLEDRGTDTQYF,TGCGCCAGCAGCTTGGAGGACAGAGGCACAGATACGCAGTATTTT
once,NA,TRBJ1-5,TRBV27,CASRELYSNQPQHF,TGTGCCAGCCGTGAACTATATAGCAATCAGCCCCAGCATTTT
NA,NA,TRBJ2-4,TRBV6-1,CASSEGRYQYF,TGTGCCAGCAGCGAGGGTAGATATCAATACTTC
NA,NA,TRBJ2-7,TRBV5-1,CASSLPSVYEQYF,TGCGCCAGCAGCTTGCCTAGCGTATACGAGCAGTACTTC
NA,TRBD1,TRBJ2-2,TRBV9,CASSVVSGQANTGELFF,TGTGCCAGCAGCGTAGTTTCAGGACAGGCGAACACCGGGGAGCTGTTTTTT
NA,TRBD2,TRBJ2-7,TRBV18,CASSPRRKREDYPTYEQYF,TGTGCCAGCTCACCCCGACGCAAGCGGGAGGACTACCCAACCTACGAGCAGTACTTC
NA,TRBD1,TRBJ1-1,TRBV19,CASSPRTGANTEAFF,TGTGCCAGTAGTCCTCGGACAGGGGCGAACACTGAAGCTTTCTTT
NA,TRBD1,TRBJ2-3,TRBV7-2,CASSLRDRVTDTQYF,TGTGCCAGCAGCCTCCGGGACAGGGTCACAGATACGCAGTATTTT
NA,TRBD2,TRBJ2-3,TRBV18,CASSPPPPGLESRTQYF,TGTGCCAGCTCACCCCCTCCTCCGGGACTAGAATCCCGTACGCAGTATTTT